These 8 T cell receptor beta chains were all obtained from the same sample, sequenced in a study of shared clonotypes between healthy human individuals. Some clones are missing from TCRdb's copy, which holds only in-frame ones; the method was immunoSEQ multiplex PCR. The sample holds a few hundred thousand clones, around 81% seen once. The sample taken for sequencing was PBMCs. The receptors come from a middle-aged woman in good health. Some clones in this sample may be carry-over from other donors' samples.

CDR3 in amino acids: CASSPFLGLRAEAFF. DNA of the CDR3: TGTGCCAGCAGCCCCTTTTTAGGGTTGAGAGCTGAAGCTTTCTTT. V gene TRBV14 combines with J gene TRBJ1-1, with D unclear. CDR1 and CDR2 from the germline V gene are SGHDN and FVKESK. V dropped 4 bases and J dropped 6 bases, with 18 bases sitting between them. This CDR3 has 15 residues.

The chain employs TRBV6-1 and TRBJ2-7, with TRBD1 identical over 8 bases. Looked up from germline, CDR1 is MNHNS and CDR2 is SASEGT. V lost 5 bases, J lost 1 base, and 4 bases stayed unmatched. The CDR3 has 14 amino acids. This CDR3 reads CASSSRTGSYEQYF. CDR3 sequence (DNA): TGTGCCAGCAGTTCCAGGACAGGGTCCTACGAGCAGTACTTC.

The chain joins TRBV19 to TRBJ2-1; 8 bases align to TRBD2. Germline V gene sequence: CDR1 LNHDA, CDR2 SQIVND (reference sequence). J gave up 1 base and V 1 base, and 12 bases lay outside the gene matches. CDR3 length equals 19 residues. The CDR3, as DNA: TGTGCCAGTAGTATAGGCCGAGCGGGAGACCTCCTATCCTACAATGAGCAGTTCTTC. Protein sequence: CASSIGRAGDLLSYNEQFF. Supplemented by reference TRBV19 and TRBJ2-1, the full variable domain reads DGGITQSPKYLFRKEGQNVTLSCEQNLNHDAMYWYRQDPGQGLRLIYYSQIVNDFQKGDIAEGYSVSREKKESFPLTVTSAQKNPTAFYLCASSIGRAGDLLSYNEQFFGPGTRLTVL.

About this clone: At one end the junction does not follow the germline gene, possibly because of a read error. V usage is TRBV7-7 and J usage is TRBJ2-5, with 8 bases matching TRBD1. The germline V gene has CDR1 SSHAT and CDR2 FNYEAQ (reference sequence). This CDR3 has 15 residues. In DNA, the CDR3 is TGTGCTAGCAGCGAAGGACAGGGCAATCAAGAGACCCAGTACTTC. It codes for CASSEGQGNQETQYF.

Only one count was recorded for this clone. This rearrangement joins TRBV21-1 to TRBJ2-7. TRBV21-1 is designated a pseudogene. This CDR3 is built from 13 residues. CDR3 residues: CASSVRIKYEQYF. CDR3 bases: TGTGCCAGCAGCGTCCGGATCAAATACGAGCAGTACTTC.

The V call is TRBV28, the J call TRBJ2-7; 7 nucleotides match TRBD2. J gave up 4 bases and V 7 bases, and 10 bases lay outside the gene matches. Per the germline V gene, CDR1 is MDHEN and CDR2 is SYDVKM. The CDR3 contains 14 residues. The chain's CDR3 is CASTPSGAPYEQYF. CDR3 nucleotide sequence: TGTGCCAGCACCCCTAGCGGAGCTCCTTACGAGCAGTACTTC.

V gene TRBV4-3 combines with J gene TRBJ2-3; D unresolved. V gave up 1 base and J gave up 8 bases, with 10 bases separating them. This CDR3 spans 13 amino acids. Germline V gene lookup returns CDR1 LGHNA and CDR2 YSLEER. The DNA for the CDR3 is TGCGCCAGCAGCCAAGTGAGAGCCGGTACGCAGTATTTT. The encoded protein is CASSQVRAGTQYF.

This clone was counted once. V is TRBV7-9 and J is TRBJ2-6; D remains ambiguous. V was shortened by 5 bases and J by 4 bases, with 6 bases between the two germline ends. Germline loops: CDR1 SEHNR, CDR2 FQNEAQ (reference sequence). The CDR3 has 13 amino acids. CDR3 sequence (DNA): TGTGCCAGCAGCCGGTCCGGGGCCAACGTCCTGACTTTC. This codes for CASSRSGANVLTF.